The 29 T cell receptor beta chains reported below all come from one sample, sequenced in a study of blood T cells in healthy people across ages. Combining a sample-barcoded 5' primer with a J-beta primer mix, a second PCR ran for roughly 6 to 12 cycles. TCRdb re-derived calls from the 5' RACE reads in MiXCR, one entry per CDR3 protein. The data hold more than 900,000 distinct CDR3 sequences, with under 30% observed a single time. This sample was also put to use in a study of T cells of mothers and their children.

Sequencing was carried out using blood. All receptors derive from a girl between 2 and 10 years old in good health.

A few counts support this clonotype. This chain connects TRBV7-6 to TRBJ2-7; TRBD1 matches 9 bases. Germline values: CDR1 SGHVS, CDR2 FNYEAQ. The CDR3 runs 13 residues. After removal of 1 base from V and 8 bases from J, the junction contained 3 bases not matched to a gene. The CDR3 region is CASSLDDRGKQYF. CDR3 coding DNA: TGTGCCAGCAGCTTAGATGACAGGGGGAAGCAGTACTTC.

This clonotype was seen only a few times. At one end, the junction sequence differs from germline, possibly due to a read error. CDR3 DNA: TGCGCCAGCAGCCCCGGGACCAAGCCTAGCATAGATACGCAGTATTTT. This codes for CASSPGTKPSIDTQYF. This rearrangement joins TRBV4-1 to TRBJ2-3; the D gene could be TRBD1 or TRBD2 (5 bases each). The CDR3 extends over 16 amino acids. Looked up from germline, CDR1 is MGHRA and CDR2 is YSYEKL.

The V call is TRBV2, the J call TRBJ1-2, with 9 bases matching TRBD1. This CDR3 is built from 15 residues. Losses at the gene ends were 6 bases for V and 4 bases for J; bases not matched to a gene: 9. Germline loops: CDR1 SNHLY, CDR2 FYNNEI. CDR3 in amino acids: CASRPGQGPFYGYTF. The CDR3 DNA sequence: TGTGCCAGCAGGCCGGGACAGGGTCCCTTCTATGGCTACACCTTC.

V gene TRBV6-6 combines with J gene TRBJ2-1; TRBD2 is a possible D gene (6 bases). The end of the DNA fits TRBJ2-5 better, so the J call may be wrong. This CDR3 is built from 15 residues. Germline V gene data show CDR1 as MNHNY and CDR2 as SVGAGI (reference sequence). CDR3 bases: TGTGCCAGCAGTTACCTGGGACTCAGACAAGAGACCCAGTACTTC. Translation: CASSYLGLRQETQYF.

This clonotype was detected a few times. The chain is built from TRBV5-6 and TRBJ2-5; the D is unclear. The V end lost 2 bases, the J end lost 1 base, and 9 bases lay between the germline ends. Germline V gives CDR1 SGHDT, CDR2 YYEEEE. The CDR3 is 14 residues long. The CDR3 sequence is CASSFIWAQETQYF. The CDR3 DNA follows: TGTGCCAGCAGCTTTATTTGGGCCCAAGAGACCCAGTACTTC.

This clonotype was counted between two and nine times. The V call is TRBV20-1, the J call TRBJ2-1, with 7 bases identical to TRBD2. From germline, CDR1 is DFQATT and CDR2 SNEGSKA (reference sequence). V lost 4 bases and J lost 5; bases outside the gene matches: 11. The CDR3 sequence is 15 residues long. CDR3 sequence: CSATPLAGEHNEQFF. CDR3 coding DNA: TGCAGTGCTACGCCGTTGGCGGGAGAACACAATGAGCAGTTCTTC.

The chain has TRBV20-1 and TRBJ2-3, with 11 bases fitting TRBD1. V shed 3 bases and J 6 bases; nucleotides not matched to a gene: 2. CDR3 length: 13 amino acids. Germline CDR1 DFQATT, CDR2 SNEGSKA (reference sequence). The CDR3 DNA sequence: TGCAGTGCTAGGGACAGGGGGCAGGATACGCAGTATTTT. Protein sequence: CSARDRGQDTQYF.

V is TRBV9 and J is TRBJ2-1; 8 bases match TRBD1. With the DNA end fitting TRBJ2-7 better, the J assignment may be wrong. Germline V CDR1 and CDR2: SGDLS, YYNGEE. The CDR3 spans 14 residues. The CDR3, as DNA: TGTGCCAGCAGCGTAGAGGACAGGGAATACGAGCAGTACTTC. Its translation: CASSVEDREYEQYF.

This clonotype was counted many times. The chain has TRBV27 and TRBJ1-4; D not resolved. This CDR3 region has 12 residues. Germline values: CDR1 MNHEY, CDR2 SMNVEV (reference sequence). V lost 6 bases and J lost 7, with 9 bases in between. CDR3 DNA: TGTGCCAGCAGCCCGGACGGTGAAAAACTGTTTTTT. Amino acid sequence: CASSPDGEKLFF.

This clonotype was seen a few times. The CDR3 coding sequence is TGTGCCAGCAGCTCGGGACAGACTAACACCGGGGAGCTGTTTTTT. Translation: CASSSGQTNTGELFF. This chain links TRBV7-2 with TRBJ2-2, with 7 bases matching TRBD1. Germline CDR1 reads SGHTA; CDR2 reads FQGNSA. The V gene end was trimmed by 4 bases and the J gene end by 2 bases; junction bases not matched to a gene: 4. The CDR3 sequence is 15 residues long.

This clonotype was counted only a few times. The gene calls are TRBV5-1 and TRBJ2-5; 8 bases match TRBD2. The J call could be wrong; TRBJ2-1 is a better fit for the DNA end. This CDR3 comprises 15 residues. The germline V gene has CDR1 SGHRS and CDR2 YFSETQ. In DNA form, the CDR3 reads TGCGCCAGCAGGGCCGAGCCGGGAGGGCTCAATGAGCAGTTCTTC. This gives the protein CASRAEPGGLNEQFF.

This chain joins TRBV21-1 and TRBJ2-4; the table's D gene call, TRBD1, was not cross checked with the DNA. TRBV21-1 counts as a pseudogene. The CDR3 sequence is 16 residues long. CDR3 nucleotides: TGTGCCAGCAGCAACTCAGGGAAATTAGCCAAAAACATTCAGTACTTC. This codes for CASSNSGKLAKNIQYF.

The chain is built from TRBV29-1 and TRBJ2-5; 7 bases are a match to TRBD1. This CDR3 is 13 amino acids long. Per germline, CDR1 SQVTM and CDR2 ANQGSEA. V lost 6 bases, J lost 4 bases, and 8 bases stayed unmatched. CDR3 in amino acids: CSVTPAGGETQYF. In DNA, the CDR3 is TGCAGCGTGACCCCGGCAGGGGGAGAGACCCAGTACTTC.

The rearrangement uses TRBV7-6 and TRBJ1-1; TRBD1 agrees at 8 bases. Germline V CDR1 and CDR2: SGHVS, FNYEAQ. The CDR3 covers 15 residues. The V and J ends lost 5 bases and 6 bases, in that order; junction bases with no gene match: 11. The DNA of the CDR3 is TGTGCCAGCAGCCTAGGGTACAGGGGGTACCCTGAAGCTTTCTTT. It specifies CASSLGYRGYPEAFF.

J is TRBJ2-6 and V is TRBV20-1; D is possibly TRBD2 (5 bases). Germline assignment: CDR1 DFQATT and CDR2 SNEGSKA (reference sequence). V was pared by 1 base and J by 0 bases, with 13 bases between. The CDR3 is made up of 17 amino acids. CDR3 loop: CSARGADYYSGANVLTF. In DNA form, the CDR3 reads TGCAGTGCTAGAGGGGCTGACTACTACTCTGGGGCCAACGTCCTGACTTTC.

The chain couples TRBV20-1 to TRBJ2-4; 7 positions agree with TRBD2. V gave up 6 bases and J gave up 2 bases; unmatched junction bases: 10. The germline V gene encodes CDR1 DFQATT and CDR2 SNEGSKA (reference sequence). The CDR3 spans 15 residues. The CDR3 DNA is TGCAGTGCCATCTCCCCCGGGACTACCAAAAACATTCAGTACTTC. Translating gives CSAISPGTTKNIQYF.

This clonotype was seen more than once but under ten times. The chain employs TRBV3-1 and TRBJ2-5, with D possibly being TRBD1 or TRBD2 (5 bases each). Germline V gene data show CDR1 as LGHDT and CDR2 as YNNKEL (reference sequence). The length of the CDR3 is 16 residues. V was trimmed by 4 bases and J by 0 bases, leaving 15 bases between them. CDR3 sequence reads: CASSLGSLGDQETQYF. As DNA, the CDR3 is TGTGCCAGCAGCCTGGGGAGTTTGGGGGACCAAGAGACCCAGTACTTC.

V gene TRBV4-1 combines with J gene TRBJ2-4; maybe TRBD1 (6 bases). Trimming removed 1 base at V and 6 bases at J, with 13 bases between. Looked up from germline, CDR1 is MGHRA and CDR2 is YSYEKL. The CDR3 sequence is 15 residues long. The CDR3 protein is CASSQATGRINIQYF. CDR3 in DNA: TGCGCCAGCAGCCAAGCAACAGGGAGAATAAACATTCAGTACTTC.

The genes are TRBV3-1 and TRBJ2-5; TRBD2 matches at 9 bases. The DNA end is a closer match to TRBJ2-1, so the J assignment may be wrong. The CDR3 has 20 residues. Germline V gene lookup returns CDR1 LGHDT and CDR2 YNNKEL (reference sequence). This CDR3 is CASSQDLGVSGSTPGDEQFF. The CDR3 region has the DNA TGTGCCAGCAGCCAAGATCTGGGGGTTAGCGGGAGTACCCCCGGGGATGAGCAGTTCTTC.

This clonotype occurred many times. The J gene is TRBJ1-5, the V gene TRBV29-1; no definite D call. Germline V gene lookup returns CDR1 SQVTM and CDR2 ANQGSEA. Trimming removed 6 bases at V and 7 bases at J, with 16 bases between. This CDR3 is built from 13 residues. CDR3 sequence reads: CSVREGVTQPQHF. CDR3 sequence (DNA): TGCAGCGTCCGGGAGGGAGTAACGCAGCCCCAGCATTTT.

In DNA, the CDR3 is TGTGCCATCAGTGAGTCGACTTTCTCGGACACAATATACACAGATACGCAGTATTTT. It yields the protein CAISESTFSDTIYTDTQYF. This chain uses TRBV10-3 with TRBJ2-3; maybe TRBD1 (5 bases). Germline loops: CDR1 ENHRY, CDR2 SYGVKD. V gave up 0 bases and J gave up 2 bases, with 21 bases separating them. The CDR3 has 19 residues.

On this clonotype: Germline is not matched at one junction end, which may reflect a read error. The gene calls are TRBV12-3 or TRBV12-4 and TRBJ2-5; D unresolved. The CDR3 consists of 12 residues. CDR3 bases: TGTGCCAGCAGCTCCCTCATAGTGGGGTCGCTCTTC. Translation gives CASSSLIVGSLF.

The rearrangement uses TRBV6-5 and TRBJ1-5, with no clear D. Germline-derived CDR1 and CDR2 are MNHEY and SVGAGI. CDR3 length: 15 residues. V gave up 4 bases and J gave up 3 bases, with 13 bases separating them. CDR3 DNA: TGTGCCAGCAGTTCCGACCGGGGAATCAATCAGCCCCAGCATTTT. Residues: CASSSDRGINQPQHF.

The chain joins TRBV7-2 to TRBJ2-7, with 12 bases lining up with TRBD2. The CDR3 has 15 residues. V trimming: 2 bases; J trimming: 5 bases; junction bases outside the gene matches: 4. Germline V gene sequence: CDR1 SGHTA, CDR2 FQGNSA. CDR3 region: CASSLTGLAGNEQYF. CDR3 nucleotide sequence: TGTGCCAGCAGCTTAACCGGACTAGCGGGGAACGAGCAGTACTTC.

The chain links TRBV3-1 to TRBJ1-4; D unresolved. Per the germline V gene, CDR1 is LGHDT and CDR2 is YNNKEL (reference sequence). V gave up 4 bases and J gave up 3 bases, with 18 bases separating them. The CDR3 has 17 amino acids. The CDR3 DNA follows: TGTGCCAGCAGCCCCCACCGCGGGAGGAGGGCTAATGAAAAACTGTTTTTT. As protein: CASSPHRGRRANEKLFF.

This clonotype was seen a few times. The rearrangement joins TRBV29-1 to TRBJ1-2, with a weak D call TRBD1 (6 bases). CDR3 size: 13 residues. The V gene's germline CDR1 is SQVTM and CDR2 ANQGSEA. Trimming cost V 3 bases and J 6 bases, with 14 bases left between them. This chain's CDR3 is CSVDLDRDNGYTF. DNA for the CDR3: TGCAGCGTTGATTTGGACCGGGACAATGGCTACACCTTC.

The table lists this clonotype with many counts. The chain joins TRBV15 to TRBJ2-7; D is uncertain. The CDR3 consists of 12 residues. V gave up 0 bases and J gave up 5 bases, with 5 bases separating them. Per the germline V gene, CDR1 is LNHNV and CDR2 is YYDKDF (reference sequence). The CDR3 DNA follows: TGTGCCACCAGCAGAGATCGCAACGAGCAGTACTTC. The encoded protein is CATSRDRNEQYF. Full variable domain (rest looked up from reference TRBV15 and TRBJ2-7): DAMVIQNPRYQVTQFGKPVTLSCSQTLNHNVMYWYQQKSSQAPKLLFHYYDKDFNNEADTPDNFQSRRPNTSFCFLDIRSPGLGDTAMYLCATSRDRNEQYFGPGTRLTVT.

The table lists this clonotype with many counts. V and J are TRBV4-1 and TRBJ2-5; D possibly corresponds to TRBD2 (5 bases). The V gene lost 1 base and the J gene lost 3 bases, with 15 bases spanning the gap. CDR3 length equals 16 residues. Germline CDR1 reads MGHRA; CDR2 reads YSYEKL. In DNA form, the CDR3 reads TGCGCCAGCAGCCAAGTGGAGGATCCTTCAGAAGAGACCCAGTACTTC. Its translation: CASSQVEDPSEETQYF.

V gene TRBV12-3 or TRBV12-4 combines with J gene TRBJ1-1, with D possibly TRBD1 on 5 matching bases. This CDR3 is built from 13 residues. Trimming took 5 bases from V and 7 from J, leaving 14 bases between them. The CDR3 loop is CASSPRGPLEAFF. The CDR3 DNA follows: TGTGCCAGCAGTCCCCGGGGCCCACTTGAAGCTTTCTTT.